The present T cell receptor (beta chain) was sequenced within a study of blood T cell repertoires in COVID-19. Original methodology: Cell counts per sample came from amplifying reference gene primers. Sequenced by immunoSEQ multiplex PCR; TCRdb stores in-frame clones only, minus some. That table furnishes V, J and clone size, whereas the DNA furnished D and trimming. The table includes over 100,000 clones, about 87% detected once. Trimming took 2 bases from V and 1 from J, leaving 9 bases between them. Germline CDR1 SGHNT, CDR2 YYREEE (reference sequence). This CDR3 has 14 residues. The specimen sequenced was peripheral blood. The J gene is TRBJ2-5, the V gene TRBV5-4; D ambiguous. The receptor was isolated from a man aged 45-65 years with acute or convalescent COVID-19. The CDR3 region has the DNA TGTGCCAGCAGCTTCGCGGTACTCCAAGAGACCCAGTACTTC. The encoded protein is CASSFAVLQETQYF.